These T cell receptor beta chains were read from a single sample in a study of blood T cell repertoires in COVID-19. TCRdb keeps only in-frame clones here, not all; method: immunoSEQ multiplex PCR. The data show 130,000 or so clones, roughly 79% seen once. The sample comprised peripheral blood. These receptors came from a human donor in a cohort sampled during active COVID-19. Each CDR3 is given with its conserved first and last residue. The order of the fields is CDR3 protein, CDR3 DNA, J gene, V gene, D gene, clone size. The D gene is left open where the match is weak. Clone size is stated in some rows and not others, as once, few, many or a class when expanded.

cdr3_aa: CASSQTGQTQETQYF
cdr3_nt: TGTGCCAGCAGCCAGACGGGACAGACCCAAGAGACCCAGTACTTC
j_call: TRBJ2-5
v_call: TRBV3-1/TRBV3-2
d_call: TRBD1
clone_size: .

cdr3_aa: CASSHPGQNSGNTIYF
cdr3_nt: TGTGCCAGCTCACACCCGGGACAAAACTCTGGAAACACCATATATTTT
j_call: TRBJ1-3
v_call: TRBV18
d_call: .
clone_size: .

cdr3_aa: CASSPQTAGAGGYTF
cdr3_nt: TGTGCCAGCAGCCCTCAAACGGCGGGGGCAGGAGGCTACACCTTC
j_call: TRBJ1-2
v_call: TRBV7-8
d_call: .
clone_size: .

cdr3_aa: CASRAGTGGNSPLHF
cdr3_nt: TGTGCCAGCCGAGCCGGGACAGGGGGTAATTCACCCCTCCACTTT
j_call: TRBJ1-6
v_call: TRBV19
d_call: TRBD1
clone_size: .

cdr3_aa: CASSRRQATGTEAFF
cdr3_nt: TGTGCCAGCAGCAGAAGACAGGCGACGGGCACTGAAGCTTTCTTT
j_call: TRBJ1-1
v_call: TRBV7-9
d_call: .
clone_size: .

cdr3_aa: CASRMTGGADTEAFF
cdr3_nt: TGTGCCAGCAGAATGACAGGGGGCGCGGACACTGAAGCTTTCTTT
j_call: TRBJ1-1
v_call: TRBV6-5
d_call: TRBD1
clone_size: .

cdr3_aa: CASSLDRAQAGGEQFF
cdr3_nt: TGTGCCAGTAGCCTCGACCGGGCCCAGGCGGGCGGTGAGCAGTTCTTC
j_call: TRBJ2-1
v_call: TRBV19
d_call: .
clone_size: .

cdr3_aa: CASRAEFSTDTQYF
cdr3_nt: TGTGCCAGCAGAGCGGAGTTTAGCACAGATACGCAGTATTTT
j_call: TRBJ2-3
v_call: TRBV2
d_call: .
clone_size: .

cdr3_aa: CASSLSAGGETQYF
cdr3_nt: TGTGCCAGCAGCTTATCGGCGGGGGGAGAGACCCAGTACTTC
j_call: TRBJ2-5
v_call: TRBV7-9
d_call: TRBD2
clone_size: .

cdr3_aa: CASSFQETGLMSGYTF
cdr3_nt: TGTGCCAGCAGTTTCCAGGAGACAGGTTTGATGAGTGGCTACACCTTC
j_call: TRBJ1-2
v_call: TRBV6-5
d_call: .
clone_size: .

cdr3_aa: CASSPPTGQRTEAFF
cdr3_nt: TGTGCCAGCTCACCTCCCACAGGACAGCGTACTGAAGCTTTCTTT
j_call: TRBJ1-1
v_call: TRBV18
d_call: .
clone_size: .

cdr3_aa: CASNEKRDREKQQYF
cdr3_nt: TGTGCCAGCAACGAAAAGAGGGACAGGGAAAAGCAGCAGTACTTC
j_call: TRBJ2-7
v_call: TRBV6-6
d_call: TRBD1
clone_size: .

cdr3_aa: CASTGGNYGYTF
cdr3_nt: TGTGCCAGCACCGGGGGGAACTATGGCTACACCTTC
j_call: TRBJ1-2
v_call: TRBV6-5
d_call: .
clone_size: .

cdr3_aa: CASSFHHEAFF
cdr3_nt: TGTGCCAGCAGTTTTCATCATGAAGCTTTCTTT
j_call: TRBJ1-1
v_call: TRBV2
d_call: .
clone_size: .

cdr3_aa: CASSLAPAGGITDTQYF
cdr3_nt: TGCGCCAGCAGCTTGGCCCCGGCAGGGGGTATAACAGATACGCAGTATTTT
j_call: TRBJ2-3
v_call: TRBV5-1
d_call: TRBD1
clone_size: .

cdr3_aa: CASRNSGGDGHNQPQHF
cdr3_nt: TGTGCCAGCAGAAATAGTGGGGGGGACGGACACAATCAGCCCCAGCATTTT
j_call: TRBJ1-5
v_call: TRBV7-8
d_call: .
clone_size: .

cdr3_aa: CASSPGQGGNTIYF
cdr3_nt: TGTGCCAGCAGCCCTGGGCAGGGGGGAAACACCATATATTTT
j_call: TRBJ1-3
v_call: TRBV7-9
d_call: .
clone_size: once

cdr3_aa: CASSLGGAGVQGTQYF
cdr3_nt: TGTGCCAGCAGTTTAGGGGGAGCGGGCGTGCAGGGGACCCAGTACTTC
j_call: TRBJ2-5
v_call: TRBV28
d_call: .
clone_size: once

cdr3_aa: CASSSGRLPQETQYF
cdr3_nt: TGTGCCAGCAGCTCTGGCCGCTTACCCCAAGAGACCCAGTACTTC
j_call: TRBJ2-5
v_call: TRBV6-5
d_call: .
clone_size: once

cdr3_aa: CASSLFPYGSDTQYF
cdr3_nt: TGTGCCAGCAGTTTATTCCCCTACGGGTCAGATACGCAGTATTTT
j_call: TRBJ2-3
v_call: TRBV27
d_call: .
clone_size: .

cdr3_aa: CASSDSPRANYGYTF
cdr3_nt: TGCGCCAGCAGTGACTCGCCCCGGGCTAACTATGGCTACACCTTC
j_call: TRBJ1-2
v_call: TRBV10-2
d_call: .
clone_size: .

cdr3_aa: CASSWGQDLSYEQYF
cdr3_nt: TGTGCCAGCAGCTGGGGACAGGACCTCTCCTACGAGCAGTACTTC
j_call: TRBJ2-7
v_call: TRBV5-5
d_call: TRBD1
clone_size: once

cdr3_aa: CASLGPAGGPWGPADTQYF
cdr3_nt: TGTGCCAGTTTGGGTCCAGCGGGGGGACCTTGGGGACCGGCGGATACGCAGTATTTT
j_call: TRBJ2-3
v_call: TRBV19
d_call: TRBD2
clone_size: few

cdr3_aa: CASRQRETTDTQYF
cdr3_nt: TGTGCCAGCAGACAACGGGAGACCACAGATACGCAGTATTTT
j_call: TRBJ2-3
v_call: TRBV7-8
d_call: .
clone_size: .

cdr3_aa: CASSLSGTGDTEAFF
cdr3_nt: TGTGCCAGCAGTTTATCAGGGACGGGGGACACTGAAGCTTTCTTT
j_call: TRBJ1-1
v_call: TRBV27
d_call: .
clone_size: .

cdr3_aa: CAWSNSERTPLHF
cdr3_nt: TGTGCCTGGAGCAACAGTGAACGGACACCCCTCCACTTT
j_call: TRBJ1-6
v_call: TRBV30
d_call: .
clone_size: once